This entry is about one T cell receptor (beta chain). The ends were cut back, 5 bases at V and 0 bases at J, with 11 bases in the middle. The germline V gene has CDR1 SEHNR and CDR2 FQNEAQ (reference sequence). The CDR3 has 14 residues. Extracted RNA was reverse transcribed, and the resulting cDNA served as sequencing template. Only in-frame clones appear in the TCRdb table, and some are missing; sequencing was by immunoSEQ multiplex PCR. The sample contains 90,000 to 130,000 clones, around three fifths of which appear only once. Treatment given: oral pan-JAK inhibitor, 5-10 mg twice daily. The data are from a study of CD8+ T cells in alopecia areata.

The starting material was CD8+ T cells sorted from blood, obtained at week 24, from a patient treated with tofacitinib. The receptor's source is a human donor with alopecia areata. The chain recombines TRBV7-9 with TRBJ2-7; D gene ambiguous. CDR3 nucleotides: TGTGCCAGCAGCCACAACAGCAGCTCCTACGAGCAGTACTTC. This translates into CASSHNSSSYEQYF.